These 23 T cell receptor beta chains originate from one sample sequenced in a study of T-cell reconstitution after alpha-beta-depleted transplantation in children. Unique molecular identifiers were built into the TCRbeta library. TCRdb redid the calling of the PCR reads with MiXCR, one entry per CDR3 protein. The data show 260,000 or so distinct CDR3 sequences, 9.5% to 15% seen once. The sample here was PBMCs from the stem cell graft donor, taken from the stem cell graft. These TCRs come from a human donor who donated a stem cell graft to a child with acute lymphoblastic leukemia.

This clonotype was observed a handful of times. The J gene is TRBJ1-2, the V gene TRBV5-1; 10 bases match TRBD1. This CDR3 contains 18 residues. Germline CDR1 reads SGHRS; CDR2 reads YFSETQ. The V gene end was trimmed by 2 bases and the J gene end by 6 bases; junction bases not matched to a gene: 16. In DNA form, the CDR3 reads TGCGCCAGCAGCTTCTTGGGGGGACAGGGGAGCGCGGCGGATGGCTACACCTTC. This gives the protein CASSFLGGQGSAADGYTF.

As concerns this clonotype: Since a much larger clone is just one base distant, this may be a read error. The chain links TRBV4-3 to TRBJ1-5, with D maybe TRBD1 (6 bases). CDR1 and CDR2 from the germline V gene are LGHNA and YSLEER. CDR3 length: 15 amino acids. The CDR3 protein is CANSQEKGGNQPQHF. DNA for the CDR3: TGCGCCAACAGCCAAGAAAAGGGGGGCAATCAGCCCCAGCATTTT.

The CDR3 DNA reads as TGCAGTGCTAGAGAAAGTGGGCCCGGCACCGGGGAGCTGTTTTTT. Its protein product is CSARESGPGTGELFF. V usage is TRBV20-1 and J usage is TRBJ2-2; D call uncertain. Trimming took 0 bases from V and 4 from J, leaving 12 bases between them. CDR1 is DFQATT, CDR2 SNEGSKA, per germline (reference sequence). The CDR3 covers 15 residues.

The table lists this clonotype with many counts. The J gene is TRBJ2-7, the V gene TRBV5-1; D may be TRBD1 or TRBD2 (6 bases each). V dropped 4 bases and J dropped 7 bases, with 27 bases sitting between them. Per germline, CDR1 SGHRS and CDR2 YFSETQ. This CDR3 is 17 amino acids long. CDR3 DNA: TGCGCCAGCAGCGCTAACCGGGACAAGCGCAGGGCGGGGGAGCAGTACTTC. Translation gives CASSANRDKRRAGEQYF.

This clonotype was counted only a few times. This chain joins TRBV18 and TRBJ2-2, with D possibly TRBD1 on 5 matching bases. Trimming left V 0 bases short and J 0 bases short, with 8 bases between. CDR1 is KGHSH, CDR2 LQKENI, per germline. There are 16 residues in the CDR3. The CDR3 loop is CASSPPVRANTGELFF. CDR3 bases: TGTGCCAGCTCACCACCTGTCAGGGCGAACACCGGGGAGCTGTTTTTT.

The table lists this clonotype with many counts. The rearrangement uses TRBV15 and TRBJ2-1, with a possible D match to TRBD2 (6 bases). This CDR3 is built from 15 residues. V lost 1 base to trimming and J lost 1 base, with 8 bases between them. The germline gives CDR1 LNHNV, CDR2 YYDKDF (reference sequence). CDR3 amino acids: CATSRGGTSYNEQFF. CDR3 coding DNA: TGTGCCACCAGCAGAGGAGGGACTTCCTACAATGAGCAGTTCTTC.

This clonotype was counted many times. V and J are TRBV6-1 and TRBJ2-2, with 8 bases aligning to TRBD1. The CDR3 is 16 amino acids. Trimming took 8 bases from V and 4 from J; bases not matched to a gene: 12. Per the germline V gene, CDR1 is MNHNS and CDR2 is SASEGT. The CDR3 DNA reads TGTGCCAGCTTCACCTCCGGGACAGGCCCCACCGGGGAGCTGTTTTTT. Amino acids: CASFTSGTGPTGELFF.

This clonotype was detected many times. The CDR3 loop reads CASSLSGTGGRETQYF. Written as DNA, the CDR3 is TGTGCCAGCAGTTTAAGCGGGACAGGGGGCCGAGAGACCCAGTACTTC. The chain is built from TRBV28 and TRBJ2-5; 12 bases are a match to TRBD1. The J segment lost 4 bases and the V segment lost 2 bases, leaving 5 bases of the junction unmatched. CDR1 is MDHEN, CDR2 SYDVKM, per germline. CDR3 length equals 16 residues.

Turning to this clonotype: A much larger clone is a single base away; this may be a read error. The rearrangement joins TRBV29-1 to TRBJ1-1, with a tentative D call TRBD1 (6 bases). From germline, CDR1 is SQVTM and CDR2 ANQGSEA. This CDR3 contains 17 residues. The CDR3: CSVRGTLLRTMNTKAFF. In DNA, the CDR3 is TGCAGCGTGAGGGGGACCCTTCTCCGGACAATGAACACTAAAGCTTTCTTT.

In this sample, this clonotype turned up many times. CDR3 sequence (DNA): TGCGCCAGCAGCCCGGGATTAGAGATGAACACTGAAGCTTTCTTT. It encodes CASSPGLEMNTEAFF. The chain carries TRBV5-1 and TRBJ1-1; D gene uncertain. Trimming removed 4 bases at V and 0 bases at J, with 13 bases between. This CDR3 comprises 15 residues. CDR1 is SGHRS, CDR2 YFSETQ, per germline.

This clonotype was counted at least ten times. CDR3 residues: CASSSPYPSSRGQAGELFF. In nucleotides, the CDR3 is TGTGCCAGCAGCTCCCCCTACCCTAGTTCGCGGGGACAGGCCGGGGAGCTGTTTTTT. The rearrangement uses TRBV28 and TRBJ2-2; 8 nucleotides agree with TRBD1. The germline V gene has CDR1 MDHEN and CDR2 SYDVKM. Trimming cost V 6 bases and J 6 bases; bases outside gene matches: 21. The CDR3 extends over 19 amino acids.

The sample holds many counts of this clonotype. The V gene is TRBV6-2 or TRBV6-3, the J gene TRBJ1-1; D unclear. Looked up from germline, CDR1 is MNHEY and CDR2 is SVGEGT. The ends were cut back, 0 bases at V and 3 bases at J, with 20 bases in the middle. CDR3 size: 18 residues. The CDR3: CASSYSRKMVGRYTEAFF. CDR3 bases: TGTGCCAGCAGTTACTCGCGGAAAATGGTAGGACGGTACACTGAAGCTTTCTTT.

This clonotype has at least ten counts. The J gene is TRBJ2-3, the V gene TRBV10-3, with TRBD2 matching 9 bases. The germline V gene has CDR1 ENHRY and CDR2 SYGVKD. The CDR3 loop spans 15 amino acids. V trimming: 10 bases; J trimming: 2 bases; junction bases outside the gene matches: 10. CDR3 bases: TGTGCCACCCGGCTTAGCGGGGGAATCACAGATACGCAGTATTTT. Protein product: CATRLSGGITDTQYF.

This clonotype was counted at least ten times. The rearrangement joins TRBV14 to TRBJ2-4; maybe TRBD2 (5 bases). The V end lost 7 bases, the J end lost 9 bases, and 13 bases lay between the germline ends. The CDR3 covers 12 residues. The germline V gene encodes CDR1 SGHDN and CDR2 FVKESK. CDR3 loop: CASKGDGVIQYF. DNA of the CDR3: TGTGCCAGCAAGGGAGACGGGGTCATTCAGTACTTC.

In this sample, this clonotype turned up many times. V and J are TRBV7-9 and TRBJ2-3; D may be TRBD2 (5 bases). The CDR3 covers 13 residues. The V end was cut by 6 bases, the J end by 4 bases, with 11 bases between. Germline CDR1 SEHNR, CDR2 FQNEAQ (reference sequence). The CDR3 bases are TGTGCCAGCAGTTTGAGCGGCTCAGATACGCAGTATTTT. Residues: CASSLSGSDTQYF. The complete variable domain, with remaining parts taken from reference TRBV7-9 and TRBJ2-3, reads DTGVSQNPRHKITKRGQNVTFRCDPISEHNRLYWYRQTLGQGPEFLTYFQNEAQLEKSRLLSDRFSAERPKGSFSTLEIQRTEQGDSAMYLCASSLSGSDTQYFGPGTRLTVL.

There are a few counts of this clonotype. Its ends do not fully match the called genes, so a read error is possible. The chain is built from TRBV5-5 and TRBJ2-4, with D possibly matching TRBD1 (6 bases). Germline V CDR1 and CDR2: SGHKS, YYEKEE (reference sequence). The CDR3 runs to 15 residues. The CDR3 here is CASSLRAGVKNSQYF. Here the CDR3 DNA reads TGTGCCAGCAGCTTGCGAGCAGGGGTCAAAAACAGTCAGTACTTC.

The table lists this clonotype with many counts. This chain links TRBV20-1 with TRBJ2-2, with 13 bases that match TRBD2. The V gene's germline CDR1 is DFQATT and CDR2 SNEGSKA (reference sequence). V was pared by 5 bases and J by 4 bases, with 10 bases of the junction left unmatched. The CDR3 covers 17 residues. CDR3 in amino acids: CSAPRLAGGIGTGELFF. The CDR3 DNA is TGCAGTGCTCCCCGACTAGCGGGAGGTATCGGCACCGGGGAGCTGTTTTTT.

The chain combines TRBV11-2 with TRBJ1-4; tentatively, D is TRBD1 (6 bases). CDR3 length: 18 amino acids. Germline values: CDR1 SGHAT, CDR2 FQNNGV. Trimming stripped 5 bases from V and 3 bases from J, with 22 bases between. The CDR3 DNA follows: TGTGCCAGCAGCCTCTTAGGATTTCAGGGGATCGCTAATGAAAAACTGTTTTTT. As protein: CASSLLGFQGIANEKLFF.

This clonotype occurred many times. In nucleotides, the CDR3 is TGTGCCAGCAGTTTAAACAGGGGCAATCAGCCCCAGCATTTT. Protein sequence: CASSLNRGNQPQHF. This chain links TRBV27 with TRBJ1-5, with a possible D match to TRBD1 (6 bases). Germline V CDR1 and CDR2: MNHEY, SMNVEV (reference sequence). Trimming took off 2 bases at V and 2 bases at J, with 7 bases between the two ends. The CDR3 runs to 14 residues.

This clonotype was counted many times. V gene TRBV12-3 or TRBV12-4 combines with J gene TRBJ1-2; D is unresolved. This CDR3 is built from 13 residues. Trimming took off 6 bases at V and 8 bases at J, with 16 bases between the two ends. CDR3 DNA: TGTGCCAGCAGCCTCGACTGGACGGGCGGCTACACCTTC. Translated: CASSLDWTGGYTF.

This clonotype was seen at least ten times. J is TRBJ2-6 and V is TRBV12-3 or TRBV12-4, with 9 bases fitting TRBD1. V shed 5 bases and J 2 bases; nucleotides not matched to a gene: 7. This CDR3 has 17 residues. CDR3 nucleotide sequence: TGTGCCAGCAGTCGGAAAGGGACAGGGACTGGGGCCAACGTCCTGACTTTC. It is translated as CASSRKGTGTGANVLTF.

The chain joins TRBV18 to TRBJ2-2; tentative D call: TRBD1 (6 bases). Trimming took 2 bases from V and 4 from J, leaving 11 bases between them. The CDR3 contains 15 residues. Per germline, CDR1 KGHSH and CDR2 LQKENI. The CDR3 DNA is TGTGCCAGCTCACCAGGGGGCTTCGGCACCGGGGAGCTGTTTTTT. Protein: CASSPGGFGTGELFF.

This clonotype was observed many times. The gene calls are TRBV7-9 and TRBJ2-1, with D possibly being TRBD1 (5 bases). Trimming shortened V by 0 bases and J by 7 bases, and 22 bases separated the two germline ends. This CDR3 is built from 18 residues. From germline, CDR1 is SEHNR and CDR2 FQNEAQ (reference sequence). The chain's CDR3 is CASSLAMAGHYFRNEQFF. The CDR3 DNA reads TGTGCCAGCAGCTTAGCGATGGCAGGGCATTATTTTAGGAATGAGCAGTTCTTC.